Following are 13 T cell receptor beta chains from one sample sequenced in a study of shared clonotypes between healthy human individuals. TCRdb's copy holds only in-frame clones and misses some; the assay was immunoSEQ multiplex PCR. In the table there are under 600,000 clones, around 97% of which are singletons. Material for sequencing was naive CD4+ T cells sorted from blood. The subset is: CD45RA+ positively selected. The source of these receptors is a woman aged 25 to 39 in good health.

The chain couples TRBV6-1 to TRBJ2-6; D is undetermined. The CDR3 spans 13 residues. The V and J ends lost 7 bases and 9 bases respectively, with 13 bases between them. CDR1 is MNHNS, CDR2 SASEGT, per germline. In DNA form, the CDR3 reads TGTGCCAGCACCCGGACGCCGAGCAACGTCCTGACTTTC. As protein: CASTRTPSNVLTF.

The V call is TRBV28, the J call TRBJ2-3, with TRBD2 matching over 7 bases. The CDR3 consists of 15 residues. Trimming at V came to 1 base and at J to 4 bases, leaving 5 bases not matched to a gene. Per germline, CDR1 MDHEN and CDR2 SYDVKM. The CDR3 is CASSLLSRGADTQYF. The CDR3, as DNA: TGTGCCAGCAGTTTATTGTCCCGGGGGGCAGATACGCAGTATTTT.

This clone came up once. The CDR3 DNA reads as TGCGCCAGCAGCCAAGGGAACCGGGGCCTGAGACTGTTTTTT. It is translated as CASSQGNRGLRLFF. The chain employs TRBV4-1 and TRBJ1-4; a weak D match, TRBD1 (5 bases). Trimming cost V 1 base and J 13 bases, with 16 bases left between them. The V gene's germline CDR1 is MGHRA and CDR2 YSYEKL. CDR3 size: 14 residues.

This chain uses TRBV28 with TRBJ1-5; 9 bases are a match to TRBD1. The CDR3 spans 14 residues. J was trimmed by 9 bases and V by 7 bases; bases with no gene match: 10. Per the germline V gene, CDR1 is MDHEN and CDR2 is SYDVKM. The CDR3 DNA follows: TGTGCCAGCACCCGGACAGGGGACGGTTGGCCCCAGCATTTT. Translation gives CASTRTGDGWPQHF.

The rearrangement links TRBV5-1 to TRBJ1-5; no reliable D call. This CDR3 has 16 residues. Germline V gene data show CDR1 as SGHRS and CDR2 as YFSETQ. The V gene lost 2 bases and the J gene lost 9 bases, with 21 bases spanning the gap. CDR3 DNA sequence: TGCGCCAGCAGCTTAGGGCCACACGTTGGGAGCGGGCCCCAGCATTTT. It codes for CASSLGPHVGSGPQHF.

This clone was counted once. The CDR3 nucleotides are TGTGCCAGTAGTATGGGACGGATTAACACCGGGGAGCTGTTTTTT. Translated, it gives CASSMGRINTGELFF. The chain links TRBV19 to TRBJ2-2; D tentatively reads TRBD1 or TRBD2 (5 bases each). The CDR3 length is 15 residues. In germline, CDR1 is LNHDA, CDR2 SQIVND (reference sequence). Trimming took off 3 bases at V and 2 bases at J, with 10 bases between the two ends.

This clone was observed a single time. This chain connects TRBV28 to TRBJ2-5; 12 nucleotides agree with TRBD2. Germline CDR1 is MDHEN and CDR2 is SYDVKM. J was trimmed by 5 bases and V by 7 bases; bases with no gene match: 8. This CDR3 is 15 amino acids long. Here the CDR3 reads CASTLLGLAGETQYF. CDR3 coding DNA: TGTGCCAGCACCCTCTTGGGACTAGCGGGCGAGACCCAGTACTTC.

The chain is built from TRBV29-1 and TRBJ1-2, with 9 positions matching TRBD1. The CDR3 loop spans 12 amino acids. Germline V gene data show CDR1 as SQVTM and CDR2 as ANQGSEA. Trimming took 6 bases from V and 6 from J; bases not matched to a gene: 5. As DNA, the CDR3 is TGCAGCGTCCTAGGGACAGGGCATGGCTACACCTTC. It is translated as CSVLGTGHGYTF.

In nucleotides, the CDR3 is TGTGCCAGCAGCACCATTAGGAATGAGCAGTTCTTC. It is translated as CASSTIRNEQFF. This rearrangement joins TRBV25-1 to TRBJ2-1; no reliable D call. V lost 6 bases and J 7 bases, leaving 10 bases between the germline ends. The CDR3 spans 12 residues. Per the germline V gene, CDR1 is MGHDK and CDR2 is SYGVNS.

This clone was observed a handful of times. The chain recombines TRBV7-9 with TRBJ2-1; 8 bases map to TRBD2. CDR1 is SEHNR, CDR2 FQNEAQ, per germline (reference sequence). V trimming: 2 bases; J trimming: 3 bases; junction bases outside the gene matches: 3. The CDR3 consists of 15 residues. CDR3: CASSLTSGFYNEQFF. CDR3 in DNA: TGTGCCAGCAGCTTAACTAGCGGATTCTACAATGAGCAGTTCTTC.

The chain joins TRBV6-5 to TRBJ2-5, with 8 bases matching TRBD1. CDR3 length equals 15 residues. Germline V lookup: CDR1 MNHEY, CDR2 SVGAGI. J lost 5 bases, V lost 0 bases, and 5 bases had no gene match. DNA for the CDR3: TGTGCCAGCAGTTACTCGCAGGGGGCCTGGGAGACCCAGTACTTC. It codes for CASSYSQGAWETQYF.

V and J are TRBV6-1 and TRBJ2-2; D is uncertain. The V end lost 7 bases, the J end lost 6 bases, and 18 bases lay between the germline ends. CDR1 MNHNS and CDR2 SASEGT come from the germline V gene. The CDR3 loop spans 15 amino acids. Here the CDR3 DNA reads TGTGCCAGCATTCACGGAAGGGTTCCAGCCGGGGAGCTGTTTTTT. Translated: CASIHGRVPAGELFF.

The chain carries TRBV18 and TRBJ2-1, with a possible D match to TRBD2 (6 bases). V was trimmed by 3 bases and J by 8 bases, leaving 14 bases between them. The CDR3 consists of 14 residues. The germline V gene has CDR1 KGHSH and CDR2 LQKENI. The CDR3 DNA follows: TGTGCCAGCTCACCGGGACTGGCGAGTGATGAGCAGTTCTTC. This gives the protein CASSPGLASDEQFF.